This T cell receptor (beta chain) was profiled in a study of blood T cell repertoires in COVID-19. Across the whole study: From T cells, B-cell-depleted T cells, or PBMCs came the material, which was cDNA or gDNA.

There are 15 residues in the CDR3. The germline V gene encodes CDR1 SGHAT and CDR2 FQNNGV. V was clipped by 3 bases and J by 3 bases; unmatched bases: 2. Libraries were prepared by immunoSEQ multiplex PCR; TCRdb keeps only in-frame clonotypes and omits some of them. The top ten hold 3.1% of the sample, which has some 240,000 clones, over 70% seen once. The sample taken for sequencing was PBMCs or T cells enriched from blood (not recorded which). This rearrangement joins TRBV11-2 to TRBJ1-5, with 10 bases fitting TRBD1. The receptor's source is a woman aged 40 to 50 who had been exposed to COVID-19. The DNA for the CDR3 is TGTGCCAGCAGCTTCGGACAGGGGGTCAATCAGCCCCAGCATTTT. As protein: CASSFGQGVNQPQHF.